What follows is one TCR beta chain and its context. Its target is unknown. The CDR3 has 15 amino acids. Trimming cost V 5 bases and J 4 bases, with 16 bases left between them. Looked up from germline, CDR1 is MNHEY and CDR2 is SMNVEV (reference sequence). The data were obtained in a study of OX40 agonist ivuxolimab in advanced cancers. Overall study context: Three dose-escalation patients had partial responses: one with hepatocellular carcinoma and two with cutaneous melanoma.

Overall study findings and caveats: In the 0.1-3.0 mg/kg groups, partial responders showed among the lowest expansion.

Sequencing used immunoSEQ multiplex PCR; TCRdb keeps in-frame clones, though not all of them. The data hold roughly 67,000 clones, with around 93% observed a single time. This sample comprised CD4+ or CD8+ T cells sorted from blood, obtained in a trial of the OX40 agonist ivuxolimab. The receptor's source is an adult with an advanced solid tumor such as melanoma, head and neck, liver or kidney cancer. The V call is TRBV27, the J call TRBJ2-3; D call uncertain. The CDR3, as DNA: TGTGCCAGCAGTCCGGCGGTAGGCTTACCAGATACGCAGTATTTT. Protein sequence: CASSPAVGLPDTQYF.